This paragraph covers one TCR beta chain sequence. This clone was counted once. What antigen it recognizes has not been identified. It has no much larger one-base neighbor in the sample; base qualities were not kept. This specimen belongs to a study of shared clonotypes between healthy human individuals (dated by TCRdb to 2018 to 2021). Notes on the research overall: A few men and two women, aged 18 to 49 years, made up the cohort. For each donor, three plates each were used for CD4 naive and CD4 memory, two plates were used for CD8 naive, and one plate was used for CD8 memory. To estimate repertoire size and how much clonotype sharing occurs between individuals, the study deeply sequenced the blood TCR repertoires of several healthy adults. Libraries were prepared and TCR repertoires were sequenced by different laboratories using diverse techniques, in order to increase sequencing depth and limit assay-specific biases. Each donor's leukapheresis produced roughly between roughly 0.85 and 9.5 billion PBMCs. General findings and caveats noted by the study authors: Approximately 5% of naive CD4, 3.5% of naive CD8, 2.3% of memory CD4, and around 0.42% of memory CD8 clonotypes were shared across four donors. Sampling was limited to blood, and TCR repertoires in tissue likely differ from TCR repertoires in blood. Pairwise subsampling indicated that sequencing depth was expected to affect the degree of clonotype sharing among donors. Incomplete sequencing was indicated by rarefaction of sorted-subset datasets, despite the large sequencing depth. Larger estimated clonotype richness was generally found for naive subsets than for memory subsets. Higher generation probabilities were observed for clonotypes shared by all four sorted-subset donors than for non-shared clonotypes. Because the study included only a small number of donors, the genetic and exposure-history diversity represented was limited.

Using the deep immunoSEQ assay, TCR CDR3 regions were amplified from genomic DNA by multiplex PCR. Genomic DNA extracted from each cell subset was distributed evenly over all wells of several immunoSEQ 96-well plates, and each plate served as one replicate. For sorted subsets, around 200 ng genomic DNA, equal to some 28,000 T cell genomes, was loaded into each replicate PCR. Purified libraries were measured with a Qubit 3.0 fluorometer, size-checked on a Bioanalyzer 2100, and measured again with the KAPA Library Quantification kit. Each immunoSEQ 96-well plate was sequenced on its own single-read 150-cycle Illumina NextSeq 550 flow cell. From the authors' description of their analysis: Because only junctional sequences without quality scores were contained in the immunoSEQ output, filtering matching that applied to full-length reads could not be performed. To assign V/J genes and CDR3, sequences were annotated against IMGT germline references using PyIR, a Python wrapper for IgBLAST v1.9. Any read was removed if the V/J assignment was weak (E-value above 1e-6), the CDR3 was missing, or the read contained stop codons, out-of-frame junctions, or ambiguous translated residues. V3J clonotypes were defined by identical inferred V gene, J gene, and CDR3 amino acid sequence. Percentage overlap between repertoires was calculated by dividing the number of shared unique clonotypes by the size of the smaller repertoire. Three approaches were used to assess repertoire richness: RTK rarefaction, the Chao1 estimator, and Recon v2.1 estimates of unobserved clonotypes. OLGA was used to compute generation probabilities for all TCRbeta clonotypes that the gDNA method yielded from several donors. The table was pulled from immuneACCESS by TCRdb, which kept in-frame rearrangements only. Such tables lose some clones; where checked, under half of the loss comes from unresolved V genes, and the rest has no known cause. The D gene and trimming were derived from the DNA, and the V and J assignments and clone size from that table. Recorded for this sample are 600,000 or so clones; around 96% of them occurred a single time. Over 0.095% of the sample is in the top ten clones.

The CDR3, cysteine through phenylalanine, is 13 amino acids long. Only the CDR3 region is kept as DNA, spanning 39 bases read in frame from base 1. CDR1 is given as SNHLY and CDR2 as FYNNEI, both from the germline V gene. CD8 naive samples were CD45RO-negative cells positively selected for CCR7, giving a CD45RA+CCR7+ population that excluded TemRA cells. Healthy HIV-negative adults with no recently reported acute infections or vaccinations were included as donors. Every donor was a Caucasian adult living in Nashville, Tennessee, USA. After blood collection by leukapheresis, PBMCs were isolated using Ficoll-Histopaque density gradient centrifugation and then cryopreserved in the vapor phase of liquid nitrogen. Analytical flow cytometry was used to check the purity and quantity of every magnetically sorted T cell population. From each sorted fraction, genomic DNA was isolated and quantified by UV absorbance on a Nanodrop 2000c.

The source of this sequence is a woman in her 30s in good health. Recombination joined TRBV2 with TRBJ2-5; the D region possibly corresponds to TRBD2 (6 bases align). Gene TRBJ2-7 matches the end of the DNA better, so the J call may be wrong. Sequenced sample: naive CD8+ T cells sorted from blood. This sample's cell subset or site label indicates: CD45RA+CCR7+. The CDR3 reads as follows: CARSRDFSHEQYF. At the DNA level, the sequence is TGTGCCAGATCCAGGGACTTTAGCCACGAGCAGTACTTC.